Following are 4 T cell receptor beta chains from one sample sequenced in a study of cytomegalovirus exposure and HLA in healthy donors (dated by TCRdb to about 2017). Receptor libraries were prepared by the immunoSEQ multiplex PCR assay. For the multiplex PCR, a mixture combining 60 forward primers for TCR Vbeta segments and 13 reverse primers for TCR Jbeta segments was used. TCRdb limited this immuneACCESS table to in-frame rearrangements with V and J called. A share of clones is missing; checked studies link under half to unresolved V genes, and the rest is unexplained. The table for this sample lists about 100,000 clones; 60% to 85% of them were counted only once. Together, the top ten hold approximately 5.1% of the sample. Source material: PBMCs. Every receptor here comes from a female donor in good health and CMV-seropositive.

In nucleotides, the CDR3 is TGTGCCAGCAGCGGGGTAGGGGGCGGCAATCAGCCCCAGCATTTT. Its protein product is CASSGVGGGNQPQHF. The chain couples TRBV7-3 to TRBJ1-5, with TRBD1 matching over 7 bases. Germline CDR1 and CDR2: SGHTA and FQGTGA. Unmatched junction bases numbered 6, after V lost 5 bases and J lost 2 bases. CDR3 length: 15 residues.

The sample holds one count of this clone. CDR3 nucleotide sequence: TGTGCCAGTAGTTCGAGGACAGGGGGCAAGACTGAAGCTTTCTTT. It yields the protein CASSSRTGGKTEAFF. V usage is TRBV19 and J usage is TRBJ1-1; 11 bases agree with TRBD1. This CDR3 comprises 15 residues. The junction had 7 bases not matched to a gene; V was cut back by 5 bases and J by 5 bases. Germline assignment: CDR1 LNHDA and CDR2 SQIVND (reference sequence).

This chain joins TRBV9 and TRBJ2-1; D unresolved. Germline CDR1 SGDLS, CDR2 YYNGEE. V gave up 4 bases and J gave up 6 bases, with 11 bases separating them. CDR3 size: 13 residues. CDR3 amino acids: CASSSRYGNEQFF. CDR3 sequence (DNA): TGTGCCAGCAGCTCTCGGTACGGCAATGAGCAGTTCTTC. The whole variable domain, filled in from reference TRBV9 and TRBJ2-1, reads DSGVTQTPKHLITATGQRVTLRCSPRSGDLSVYWYQQSLDQGLQFLIQYYNGEERAKGNILERFSAQQFPDLHSELNLSSLELGDSALYFCASSSRYGNEQFFGPGTRLTVL.

V usage is TRBV28 and J usage is TRBJ1-5; 11 positions agree with TRBD1. The CDR3 extends over 17 amino acids. J was trimmed by 6 bases and V by 2 bases; bases with no gene match: 9. The germline gives CDR1 MDHEN, CDR2 SYDVKM. CDR3 residues: CASSLRGGQGATQPQHF. CDR3 nucleotides: TGTGCCAGCAGTTTAAGAGGAGGACAGGGGGCGACTCAGCCCCAGCATTTT.